This T cell receptor (beta chain) was recorded in a study of blood T cell repertoires in COVID-19. Background on the study: Samples came from the United States, Italy and Spain, spanning acute and convalescent COVID-19. T cells, B-cell-depleted T cells, or PBMCs supplied cDNA or gDNA.

Study processing details: By means of reference gene primer amplification, nucleated cell counts were estimated. Assay: immunoSEQ multiplex PCR; the TCRdb copy retains only in-frame clones and omits some. Clone size and V and J calls were adopted from that table, with D and trimming inferred from the DNA. Among around 250,000 clones listed, 80% to 90% were seen once. The CDR3 is made up of 15 amino acids. The germline V and J ends were trimmed by 3 bases and 3 bases, with 15 bases remaining between them. Germline CDR1 SGDLS, CDR2 YYNGEE. This receptor was taken from a man aged 25 to 45 who had recovered from COVID-19. The sequencing sample was made of peripheral blood. The V call is TRBV9, the J call TRBJ1-1; maybe TRBD1 (6 bases). This CDR3 reads CASSESPGADTEAFF. For the CDR3, the DNA is TGTGCCAGCAGCGAATCCCCAGGGGCGGACACTGAAGCTTTCTTT.